This passage covers 26 T cell receptor beta chains from one sample sequenced in a study of cytomegalovirus exposure and HLA in healthy donors. PCR involved 60 Vbeta and 13 Jbeta primers. TCRdb's copy holds only in-frame clones and misses some; the assay was immunoSEQ multiplex PCR. The table lists about 150,000 clones, around 74% of them singletons, with about 1.4% in the top ten. Sequencing was performed on PBMCs. Receptor source: a woman between 25 and 40 years old in good health and CMV-seronegative.

This clone was seen only a few times. The chain combines TRBV2 with TRBJ1-6, with a tentative D call TRBD1 (6 bases). Germline lookup yields CDR1 SNHLY and CDR2 FYNNEI. V was clipped by 7 bases and J by 7 bases, with 11 bases between them. The CDR3 covers 13 residues. CDR3 protein: CASKGQKNSPLHF. For the CDR3, the DNA is TGTGCCAGCAAAGGACAGAAAAATTCACCCCTCCACTTT.

In this sample, this clone turned up a few times. This chain uses TRBV9 with TRBJ2-2; D unresolved. V was clipped by 0 bases and J by 7 bases, with 16 bases between them. Germline CDR1 and CDR2: SGDLS and YYNGEE. This CDR3 is built from 16 residues. CDR3 amino acids: CASSVDLPRPHGELFF. The CDR3 DNA reads as TGTGCCAGCAGCGTAGATCTCCCTAGGCCTCACGGGGAGCTGTTTTTT.

The genes are TRBV21-1 and TRBJ2-1; the D segment call TRBD2 is taken from the table without a DNA check. TRBV21-1 is a documented pseudogene. This CDR3 has 14 amino acids. The CDR3 here is CASSPAGSYNEQFF. The CDR3 coding sequence is TGTGCCAGCAGCCCGGCGGGCTCCTACAATGAGCAGTTCTTC.

The gene calls are TRBV15 and TRBJ1-5; TRBD1 might be the D (5 bases). This CDR3 has 13 residues. Germline CDR1 reads LNHNV; CDR2 reads YYDKDF (reference sequence). The germline V and J ends were trimmed by 8 bases and 7 bases, with 15 bases remaining between them. CDR3 DNA sequence: TGTGCCACCCCGGACAAGGGCTACCAGCCCCAGCATTTT. It codes for CATPDKGYQPQHF. The entire variable domain, with the rest obtained from reference TRBV15 and TRBJ1-5, is as follows: DAMVIQNPRYQVTQFGKPVTLSCSQTLNHNVMYWYQQKSSQAPKLLFHYYDKDFNNEADTPDNFQSRRPNTSFCFLDIRSPGLGDTAMYLCATPDKGYQPQHFGDGTRLSIL.

The rearrangement joins TRBV5-4 to TRBJ2-1; 8 positions match TRBD2. Losses at the gene ends were 4 bases for V and 9 bases for J; bases not matched to a gene: 9. The CDR3 has 14 amino acids. Germline V gives CDR1 SGHNT, CDR2 YYREEE (reference sequence). CDR3 bases: TGTGCCAGCAGCGCGGGACTAGGATTCGGTGAGCAGTTCTTC. Amino acid sequence: CASSAGLGFGEQFF.

The rearrangement links TRBV29-1 to TRBJ1-2; unclear D gene. V lost 5 bases, J lost 3 bases, and 13 bases lay in between. The germline CDR1 and CDR2 sequences are SQVTM and ANQGSEA. The CDR3 covers 13 residues. The CDR3 is CSVLSPKYYGYTF. The CDR3 region has the DNA TGCAGCGTTTTGAGCCCCAAGTACTATGGCTACACCTTC.

This chain links TRBV18 with TRBJ2-7, with D possibly TRBD1 on 5 matching bases. The CDR3 extends over 14 amino acids. Trimming shortened V by 3 bases and J by 5 bases, and 14 bases separated the two germline ends. Germline assignment: CDR1 KGHSH and CDR2 LQKENI. The CDR3 DNA is TGTGCCAGCTCACCGGCGTGGCAGGGCAACGAGCAGTACTTC. This translates into CASSPAWQGNEQYF.

V is TRBV4-1 and J is TRBJ2-3; tentatively, D is TRBD1 (7 bases). Trimming pared 2 bases from V and 0 bases from J, leaving 21 bases between. The CDR3 extends over 19 amino acids. Germline values: CDR1 MGHRA, CDR2 YSYEKL. The CDR3 DNA sequence: TGCGCCAGCAGCCAAAGGTTGTTCAGGGGGGACTCTAGCACAGATACGCAGTATTTT. Its translation: CASSQRLFRGDSSTDTQYF.

The chain employs TRBV29-1 and TRBJ2-7; 8 bases are a match to TRBD1. The junction had 7 bases not matched to a gene; V was cut back by 5 bases and J by 4 bases. The CDR3 is 13 amino acids. Germline-derived CDR1 and CDR2 are SQVTM and ANQGSEA. The CDR3: CSVLGQGGYEQYF. The DNA for the CDR3 is TGCAGCGTTCTCGGACAGGGTGGGTACGAGCAGTACTTC.

This clone was picked up one time. The rearrangement joins TRBV5-1 to TRBJ2-7; D possibly corresponds to TRBD2 (5 bases). CDR3 length equals 14 residues. Germline V gene lookup returns CDR1 SGHRS and CDR2 YFSETQ. With 4 bases removed from V and 2 bases from J, the gap between germline ends came to 13 bases. The DNA of the CDR3 is TGCGCCAGCAGCCCGACAACGGGGACCTACGAGCAGTACTTC. It yields the protein CASSPTTGTYEQYF.

The DNA for the CDR3 is TGTGCCAGCAGTGGGGCAGCAACGCCGTACGAGCAGTACTTC. It codes for CASSGAATPYEQYF. This chain uses TRBV2 with TRBJ2-7, with D unresolved. The germline V gene encodes CDR1 SNHLY and CDR2 FYNNEI. The CDR3 contains 14 residues. The germline V and J ends were trimmed by 4 bases and 4 bases, with 14 bases remaining between them.

The chain carries TRBV6-5 and TRBJ1-6; D is uncertain. The ends were cut back, 6 bases at V and 6 bases at J, with 15 bases in the middle. Germline loops: CDR1 MNHEY, CDR2 SVGAGI. CDR3 length equals 15 residues. CDR3 region: CASRPFRWSNSPLHF. CDR3 nucleotide sequence: TGTGCCAGCAGGCCATTTCGGTGGAGTAATTCACCCCTCCACTTT.

The V and J genes are TRBV28 and TRBJ1-5, with 8 bases that match TRBD1. The junction had 6 bases not matched to a gene; V was cut back by 5 bases and J by 6 bases. The germline V gene has CDR1 MDHEN and CDR2 SYDVKM. The length of the CDR3 is 14 residues. The chain's CDR3 is CASSPTGGAQPQHF. CDR3 bases: TGTGCCAGCAGTCCCACAGGGGGAGCTCAGCCCCAGCATTTT. The full variable domain, in which reference TRBV28 and TRBJ1-5 provide the parts outside the CDR3, is DVKVTQSSRYLVKRTGEKVFLECVQDMDHENMFWYRQDPGLGLRLIYFSYDVKMKEKGDIPEGYSVSREKKERFSLILESASTNQTSMYLCASSPTGGAQPQHFGDGTRLSIL.

V gene TRBV5-4 combines with J gene TRBJ1-6, with D maybe TRBD1 (6 bases). Trimming took 5 bases from V and 10 from J, leaving 16 bases between them. Per germline, CDR1 SGHNT and CDR2 YYREEE (reference sequence). The CDR3 consists of 14 residues. DNA for the CDR3: TGTGCCAGCAGTCTCGCAGGGGTAAGGTCACCCCTCCACTTT. Translation gives CASSLAGVRSPLHF.

This clone showed up just once. The chain is built from TRBV6-5 and TRBJ1-1; TRBD1 matches 7 bases. Germline CDR1 reads MNHEY; CDR2 reads SVGAGI. With 5 bases clipped from V and 11 bases from J, the junction kept 8 bases outside the gene matches. The CDR3 length is 12 residues. The CDR3 region has the DNA TGTGCCAGCAGTCCCTCGACAGGGTTGGCTTTCTTT. Translated: CASSPSTGLAFF.

The chain links TRBV6-5 to TRBJ2-7; 7 bases fit TRBD1. V trimming: 6 bases; J trimming: 9 bases; junction bases outside the gene matches: 14. This CDR3 has 14 residues. Germline CDR1 MNHEY, CDR2 SVGAGI. The CDR3 sequence: CASSLGQVGAGQYF. Written as DNA, the CDR3 is TGTGCCAGCAGCCTCGGACAGGTTGGGGCAGGGCAGTACTTC.

V and J are TRBV7-6 and TRBJ2-1; 10 bases fit TRBD1. The ends lost 5 bases at V and 4 bases at J; junction bases unmatched: 11. Germline V CDR1 and CDR2: SGHVS, FNYEAQ. The CDR3 contains 17 residues. This CDR3 is CASSDRAWDRGYNEQFF. The CDR3 DNA sequence: TGTGCCAGCAGCGATCGAGCCTGGGACAGGGGATACAATGAGCAGTTCTTC.

V is TRBV6-1 and J is TRBJ1-5; D not certain. The V and J ends lost 10 bases and 6 bases respectively, with 16 bases between them. Germline CDR1 reads MNHNS; CDR2 reads SASEGT. The CDR3 consists of 13 residues. The CDR3 sequence is CATHYRAGQPQHF. The CDR3 nucleotides are TGTGCCACCCATTACAGAGCAGGTCAGCCCCAGCATTTT.

The sample holds one count of this clone. V is TRBV30 and J is TRBJ1-1; D might be TRBD1 (6 bases). Germline lookup yields CDR1 GTSNPN and CDR2 SVGIG (reference sequence). Trimming removed 5 bases from V and 4 bases from J, with 17 bases in between. The CDR3 is 14 amino acids. The CDR3: CAWHKGHEATEAFF. The DNA for the CDR3 is TGTGCCTGGCATAAGGGACATGAGGCCACTGAAGCTTTCTTT.

The chain couples TRBV30 to TRBJ2-5, with 10 bases identical to TRBD2. Looked up from germline, CDR1 is GTSNPN and CDR2 is SVGIG (reference sequence). The CDR3 extends over 15 amino acids. Trimming removed 1 base from V and 4 bases from J; junction bases left unmatched: 6. CDR3 in DNA: TGTGCCTGGAGTGAGGGACTAGCGACAGGAGAGACCCAGTACTTC. Translated: CAWSEGLATGETQYF.

This chain connects TRBV21-1 to TRBJ1-2; the table's D call, TRBD1, has no DNA check behind it. TRBV21-1 has pseudogene status. The CDR3 sequence is 15 residues long. The CDR3 sequence: CASSSGTRTGDGYTF. In DNA form, the CDR3 reads TGTGCCAGCAGCTCAGGAACCCGGACAGGCGATGGCTACACCTTC.

The chain recombines TRBV19 with TRBJ1-2, with 8 bases aligning to TRBD1. The length of the CDR3 is 15 residues. Losses at the gene ends were 6 bases for V and 4 bases for J; bases not matched to a gene: 10. Germline V gene lookup returns CDR1 LNHDA and CDR2 SQIVND (reference sequence). CDR3 nucleotide sequence: TGTGCCAGTAGAGAGAGCAGGGGGCGCTTCTATGGCTACACCTTC. This encodes CASRESRGRFYGYTF.

The gene calls are TRBV15 and TRBJ2-7, with a weak D call TRBD2 (6 bases). This CDR3 region has 13 residues. Per germline, CDR1 LNHNV and CDR2 YYDKDF (reference sequence). Trimming left V 8 bases short and J 0 bases short, with 11 bases between. CDR3 in amino acids: CATGRGTSYEQYF. The CDR3 region has the DNA TGTGCCACCGGACGGGGGACCTCCTACGAGCAGTACTTC.

The chain uses TRBV5-1 and TRBJ2-3; 11 bases match TRBD2. Trimming at V came to 4 bases and at J to 3 bases, leaving 4 bases not matched to a gene. This CDR3 is 15 amino acids long. Germline V CDR1 and CDR2: SGHRS, YFSETQ. The CDR3 DNA sequence: TGCGCCAGCAGCACTACTAGCGGGGGAACAGATACGCAGTATTTT. Amino acids: CASSTTSGGTDTQYF. The whole variable domain, filled in from reference TRBV5-1 and TRBJ2-3, reads KAGVTQTPRYLIKTRGQQVTLSCSPISGHRSVSWYQQTPGQGLQFLFEYFSETQRNKGNFPGRFSGRQFSNSRSEMNVSTLELGDSALYLCASSTTSGGTDTQYFGPGTRLTVL.

This clone was counted a few times. CDR3 sequence reads: CASSQSLEGPHEQYF. DNA of the CDR3: TGTGCCAGCAGCCAATCACTAGAAGGACCCCACGAGCAGTACTTC. The V call is TRBV4-2, the J call TRBJ2-7, with D possibly being TRBD2 (5 bases). Germline CDR1 LGHNA, CDR2 YNFKEQ. Deletions cut 2 bases from V and 5 bases from J, with 16 bases between. The CDR3 runs to 15 residues.

The chain has TRBV28 and TRBJ1-2; D ambiguous. In germline, CDR1 is MDHEN, CDR2 SYDVKM. This CDR3 spans 12 amino acids. Deletions cut 8 bases from V and 0 bases from J, with 7 bases between. In DNA form, the CDR3 reads TGTGCCAGCTCAGATACTAACTATGGCTACACCTTC. Translated: CASSDTNYGYTF.